Listed here are 30 T cell receptor beta chains from one sample, sequenced in a study of T cells in Graves' hyperthyroidism and ophthalmopathy. Regions amplified from RNA transcripts were the TCR beta CDR3 regions. First-round RT-PCR targeting the TCR CDR3 was performed with the HTBI primer set. TCRdb called the multiplex PCR reads again in MiXCR, with one record for every CDR3 protein. The table lists 330,000 or so distinct CDR3 sequences, approximately 18% of them singletons. The sample comprised blood. The receptors come from a woman in her thirties or forties with Graves' ophthalmopathy.

V gene TRBV6-2 or TRBV6-3 combines with J gene TRBJ2-5; D might be TRBD2 (5 bases). The CDR3 totals 14 residues. Per germline, CDR1 MNHEY and CDR2 SVGEGT. V dropped 5 bases and J dropped 3 bases, with 13 bases sitting between them. The CDR3: CASSQASYEETQYF. CDR3 bases: TGTGCCAGCAGTCAAGCTAGCTACGAAGAGACCCAGTACTTC.

This clonotype occurred many times. The rearrangement links TRBV19 to TRBJ1-5; D unclear. The ends were cut back, 3 bases at V and 4 bases at J, with 13 bases in the middle. CDR3 size: 15 residues. The germline V gene encodes CDR1 LNHDA and CDR2 SQIVND (reference sequence). CDR3 region: CASSIRWEGNQPQHF. CDR3 bases: TGTGCCAGTAGTATTCGGTGGGAGGGAAATCAGCCCCAGCATTTT. Full variable domain (rest looked up from reference TRBV19 and TRBJ1-5): DGGITQSPKYLFRKEGQNVTLSCEQNLNHDAMYWYRQDPGQGLRLIYYSQIVNDFQKGDIAEGYSVSREKKESFPLTVTSAQKNPTAFYLCASSIRWEGNQPQHFGDGTRLSIL.

The chain links TRBV19 to TRBJ1-2; tentatively, D is TRBD1 (5 bases). Germline V lookup: CDR1 LNHDA, CDR2 SQIVND (reference sequence). This CDR3 is built from 14 residues. V lost 5 bases to trimming and J lost 0 bases, with 10 bases between them. The CDR3, as DNA: TGTGCCAGTAGTCTGCAGGGACCTAACTATGGCTACACCTTC. Its protein is CASSLQGPNYGYTF.

Ten or more counts support this clonotype. J is TRBJ2-7 and V is TRBV7-9, with no clear D. Deletions cut 6 bases from V and 2 bases from J, with 11 bases between. The CDR3 is 13 residues long. The germline V gene has CDR1 SEHNR and CDR2 FQNEAQ (reference sequence). The CDR3, as DNA: TGTGCCAGCAGTTCCGCCTCGGCCTACGAGCAGTACTTC. Residues: CASSSASAYEQYF.

This clonotype was counted ten times or more. The rearrangement joins TRBV5-6 to TRBJ2-7, with 7 bases matching TRBD1. Trimming cost V 4 bases and J 6 bases; bases outside gene matches: 7. The CDR3 totals 13 residues. The V gene's germline CDR1 is SGHDT and CDR2 YYEEEE. This CDR3 reads CASSLGQPLEQYF. CDR3 coding DNA: TGTGCCAGCAGCCTGGGACAGCCCCTCGAGCAGTACTTC.

This clonotype was observed many times. V gene TRBV29-1 combines with J gene TRBJ1-1, with D unclear. The CDR3 is 14 residues long. Germline V gives CDR1 SQVTM, CDR2 ANQGSEA. Trimming shortened V by 0 bases and J by 0 bases, and 8 bases separated the two germline ends. The CDR3 sequence is CSVEDGVMNTEAFF. CDR3 in DNA: TGCAGCGTTGAAGATGGGGTTATGAACACTGAAGCTTTCTTT.

The rearrangement joins TRBV5-1 to TRBJ2-2, with 8 bases matching TRBD1. Germline trimming cut 4 bases from V and 1 base from J; bases unmatched to any gene: 6. Per germline, CDR1 SGHRS and CDR2 YFSETQ. CDR3 length: 16 amino acids. The CDR3 loop is CASSLSGQGNTGELFF. CDR3 bases: TGCGCCAGCAGCCTCTCTGGACAGGGGAACACCGGGGAGCTGTTTTTT.

This clonotype has a handful of counts. CDR3 nucleotides: TGTGCCAGTAGTATTAAAGACGACCCGATATTCACCGGGGAGCTGTTTTTT. The encoded protein is CASSIKDDPIFTGELFF. The chain joins TRBV19 to TRBJ2-2; no firm D call. The CDR3 consists of 17 residues. Germline CDR1 LNHDA, CDR2 SQIVND (reference sequence). Deletions cut 3 bases from V and 4 bases from J, with 18 bases between.

This clonotype was detected many times. The chain recombines TRBV30 with TRBJ2-7; 14 bases agree with TRBD2. After removal of 0 bases from V and 6 bases from J, the junction contained 19 bases not matched to a gene. This CDR3 contains 20 residues. Germline V CDR1 and CDR2: GTSNPN, SVGIG (reference sequence). The DNA for the CDR3 is TGTGCCTGGAGTGTTTCGTTGGGGACTAGCGGGAGAGGTTATGGCTCCGAGCAGTACTTC. Translating it yields CAWSVSLGTSGRGYGSEQYF.

The chain links TRBV7-2 to TRBJ1-5; D is undetermined. Germline V CDR1 and CDR2: SGHTA, FQGNSA. Deletions cut 1 base from V and 7 bases from J, with 8 bases between. This CDR3 region has 13 residues. The CDR3 region is CASSLVAGQPQHF. The CDR3 coding sequence is TGTGCCAGCAGCTTAGTGGCGGGGCAGCCCCAGCATTTT. Filled out from reference TRBV7-2 and TRBJ1-5, the complete variable domain reads GAGVSQSPSNKVTEKGKDVELRCDPISGHTALYWYRQSLGQGLEFLIYFQGNSAPDKSGLPSDRFSAERTGGSVSTLTIQRTQQEDSAVYLCASSLVAGQPQHFGDGTRLSIL.

The table lists this clonotype with many counts. Mismatch with germline at one junction end may stem from a read error. The chain's CDR3 is CASPPNRQGGETQYF. DNA of the CDR3: TGTGCCAGCCCACCAAATCGGCAGGGAGGAGAGACCCAGTACTTC. This chain connects TRBV18 to TRBJ2-5; tentative D call: TRBD2 (6 bases). Germline V gene sequence: CDR1 KGHSH, CDR2 LQKENI. The CDR3 loop spans 15 amino acids. The full variable domain, its missing parts supplied by reference TRBV18 and TRBJ2-5, is NAGVMQNPRHLVRRRGQEARLRCSPMKGHSHVYWYRQLPEEGLKFMVYLQKENIIDESGMPKERFSAEFPKEGPSILRIQQVVRGDSAAYFCASPPNRQGGETQYFGPGTRLLVL.

The table lists this clonotype with many counts. The chain couples TRBV9 to TRBJ2-2; D remains unclear. This CDR3 region has 13 residues. Trimming stripped 0 bases from V and 3 bases from J, with 3 bases between. The germline V gene has CDR1 SGDLS and CDR2 YYNGEE. DNA of the CDR3: TGTGCCAGCAGCGTAGCCGACACCGGGGAGCTGTTTTTT. Amino acids: CASSVADTGELFF.

This clonotype was detected many times. This chain uses TRBV20-1 with TRBJ2-5; either TRBD1 or TRBD2 may fit D (5 bases each). Trimming cost V 6 bases and J 5 bases, with 10 bases left between them. Per the germline V gene, CDR1 is DFQATT and CDR2 is SNEGSKA (reference sequence). CDR3 size: 11 residues. In DNA form, the CDR3 reads TGCAGTGCCGGGGACGGGGAGACCCAGTACTTC. As protein: CSAGDGETQYF.

The table lists this clonotype with many counts. CDR3: CASSQDGGQRNQPQHF. CDR3 sequence (DNA): TGCGCCAGCAGCCAAGATGGGGGTCAGAGGAATCAGCCCCAGCATTTT. The V call is TRBV4-1, the J call TRBJ1-5, with D possibly being TRBD1 (5 bases). The CDR3 length is 16 residues. The germline V gene has CDR1 MGHRA and CDR2 YSYEKL. The V end was cut by 0 bases, the J end by 4 bases, with 13 bases between.

This clonotype occurred many times. The rearrangement links TRBV30 to TRBJ2-5, with D uncertain. This CDR3 region has 11 residues. V lost 2 bases and J lost 5, with 6 bases in between. The germline gives CDR1 GTSNPN, CDR2 SVGIG (reference sequence). CDR3 DNA sequence: TGTGCCTGGAGTAATTCGGAGACCCAGTACTTC. Its translation is CAWSNSETQYF.

This clonotype was seen at least ten times. This chain uses TRBV6-1 with TRBJ1-1; D not resolved. The CDR3 sequence is 13 residues long. The germline V and J ends were trimmed by 4 bases and 2 bases, with 8 bases remaining between them. The germline gives CDR1 MNHNS, CDR2 SASEGT. The CDR3 DNA reads as TGTGCCAGCAGTGGCGGATTCAACACTGAAGCTTTCTTT. The encoded protein is CASSGGFNTEAFF.

This clonotype showed up many times. The V and J genes are TRBV7-2 and TRBJ1-2, with TRBD1 identical over 10 bases. Per germline, CDR1 SGHTA and CDR2 FQGNSA. Germline trimming cut 4 bases from V and 6 bases from J; bases unmatched to any gene: 8. This CDR3 is 15 amino acids long. The CDR3 bases are TGTGCCAGCAGCTCAACCCGACAGGGGGCTGATGGCTACACCTTC. Translating gives CASSSTRQGADGYTF.

This clonotype was counted many times. This chain joins TRBV30 and TRBJ1-1; 7 bases match TRBD1. The CDR3 spans 11 residues. Germline CDR1 and CDR2: GTSNPN and SVGIG (reference sequence). With 4 bases clipped from V and 8 bases from J, the junction kept 4 bases outside the gene matches. CDR3 bases: TGTGCCTGGACGGACAGGCTCGAAGCTTTCTTT. It codes for CAWTDRLEAFF.

The rearrangement uses TRBV28 and TRBJ1-2, with TRBD1 as a possible D gene (5 bases). The length of the CDR3 is 15 residues. CDR1 is MDHEN, CDR2 SYDVKM, per germline. V was trimmed by 4 bases and J by 8 bases, leaving 20 bases between them. CDR3 residues: CASSSRTMGLFGYTF. The CDR3 coding sequence is TGTGCCAGCAGTTCTCGGACTATGGGGCTGTTCGGCTACACCTTC.

This clonotype was seen repeatedly, ten times or more. The J gene is TRBJ2-7, the V gene TRBV28; possible D gene TRBD2, 6 bases. The germline V and J ends were trimmed by 3 bases and 2 bases, with 8 bases remaining between them. The CDR3 has 13 residues. Germline CDR1 MDHEN, CDR2 SYDVKM. CDR3 region: CASSFSGPYEQYF. CDR3 nucleotides: TGTGCCAGCAGTTTTAGCGGCCCCTACGAGCAGTACTTC.

This clonotype was seen repeatedly, ten times or more. The chain carries TRBV29-1 and TRBJ2-7; 7 nucleotides match TRBD1. The germline V gene has CDR1 SQVTM and CDR2 ANQGSEA. Trimming cost V 0 bases and J 3 bases; bases outside gene matches: 5. The CDR3 spans 14 residues. This chain's CDR3 is CSVEEGQEIYEQYF. DNA for the CDR3: TGCAGCGTTGAAGAAGGACAGGAGATCTACGAGCAGTACTTC.

This clonotype was detected many times. The chain recombines TRBV20-1 with TRBJ2-7; D gene unclear. The CDR3 extends over 14 amino acids. CDR1 is DFQATT and CDR2 is SNEGSKA in the germline V gene (reference sequence). The V gene lost 0 bases and the J gene lost 5 bases, with 14 bases spanning the gap. The CDR3 coding sequence is TGCAGTGCTAGAGATTTCTCCCGGGTCGACGAGCAGTACTTC. Amino acid sequence: CSARDFSRVDEQYF.

This clonotype was observed many times. The genes are TRBV5-4 and TRBJ1-2; maybe TRBD1 (5 bases). Germline V CDR1 and CDR2: SGHNT, YYREEE (reference sequence). The CDR3 contains 15 residues. V was cut by 4 bases and J by 8 bases, with 21 bases left in between. As DNA, the CDR3 is TGTGCCAGCAGCAGTCGAGGGACGGTAGATGAGGGCTACACCTTC. Residues: CASSSRGTVDEGYTF.

This clonotype came up many times. The genes are TRBV4-1 and TRBJ2-4; unclear D gene. Trimming took off 2 bases at V and 0 bases at J, with 8 bases between the two ends. This CDR3 region has 15 residues. Germline V lookup: CDR1 MGHRA, CDR2 YSYEKL. The CDR3 loop reads CASSQTAVAKNIQYF. DNA of the CDR3: TGCGCCAGCAGCCAAACCGCGGTAGCCAAAAACATTCAGTACTTC.

There are many counts of this clonotype. The rearrangement joins TRBV7-9 to TRBJ2-7; 8 bases are shared with TRBD1. The CDR3 totals 15 residues. V shed 0 bases, J shed 2 bases, and the junction held 3 bases outside the gene matches. In germline, CDR1 is SEHNR, CDR2 FQNEAQ (reference sequence). The CDR3 loop is CASSLAEQGAYEQYF. In DNA form, the CDR3 reads TGTGCCAGCAGCTTAGCGGAACAGGGGGCCTACGAGCAGTACTTC.

This chain uses TRBV7-6 with TRBJ2-2; TRBD1 or TRBD2 may be the D gene (5 bases each). This CDR3 contains 16 residues. Germline CDR1 and CDR2: SGHVS and FNYEAQ. Trimming removed 6 bases at V and 0 bases at J, with 14 bases between. The CDR3 DNA reads as TGTGCCAGCAGACAGGTTCGGGGACCGAACACCGGGGAGCTGTTTTTT. It encodes CASRQVRGPNTGELFF.

V is TRBV7-9 and J is TRBJ2-7; the D call may be TRBD1 or TRBD2 (6 bases each). Germline-derived CDR1 and CDR2 are SEHNR and FQNEAQ (reference sequence). The CDR3 extends over 13 amino acids. With 5 bases removed from V and 5 bases from J, the gap between germline ends came to 13 bases. CDR3 amino acids: CASSQGGMHEQYF. CDR3 coding DNA: TGTGCCAGCAGCCAAGGGGGGATGCACGAGCAGTACTTC.

The rearrangement links TRBV12-3 or TRBV12-4 to TRBJ1-1; D ambiguous. Between the trimmed V and J ends, which lost 2 bases and 4 bases, there was a span of 8 bases. The CDR3 contains 13 residues. The CDR3 here is CASSLRRVTEAFF. The CDR3 region has the DNA TGTGCCAGCAGTTTAAGGAGGGTCACTGAAGCTTTCTTT.

This clonotype was seen repeatedly, ten times or more. The chain employs TRBV6-1 and TRBJ1-1; D remains ambiguous. The V gene's germline CDR1 is MNHNS and CDR2 SASEGT. Deletions cut 5 bases from V and 10 bases from J, with 17 bases between. The CDR3 is 13 residues long. CDR3: CASSLARSSVAFF. CDR3 nucleotides: TGTGCCAGCAGTCTTGCCCGTTCCTCGGTAGCTTTCTTT.

This clonotype was observed many times. The CDR3 loop is CASSGQAHYGYTF. The CDR3 nucleotides are TGTGCCAGCAGTGGACAGGCGCACTATGGCTACACCTTC. The V call is TRBV2, the J call TRBJ1-2; TRBD1 might be the D (6 bases). CDR1 and CDR2 (germline): SNHLY, FYNNEI. The CDR3 contains 13 residues. Deletions cut 4 bases from V and 3 bases from J, with 9 bases between. The full variable domain, completed using reference TRBV2 and TRBJ1-2, is EPEVTQTPSHQVTQMGQEVILRCVPISNHLYFYWYRQILGQKVEFLVSFYNNEISEKSEIFDDQFSVERPDGSNFTLKIRSTKLEDSAMYFCASSGQAHYGYTFGSGTRLTVV.